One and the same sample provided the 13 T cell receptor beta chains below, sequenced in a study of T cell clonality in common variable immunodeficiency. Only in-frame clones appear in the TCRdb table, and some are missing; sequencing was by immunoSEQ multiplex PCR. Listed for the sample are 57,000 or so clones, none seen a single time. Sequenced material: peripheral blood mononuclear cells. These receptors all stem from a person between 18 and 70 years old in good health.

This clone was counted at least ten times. CDR3: CAWSVRSGSYEQYF. The covered CDR3 bases are TGTGCCTGGAGTGTACGTAGCGGGTCCTACGAG. The chain employs TRBV30 and TRBJ2-7, with 7 bases identical to TRBD2. Coverage ceases 3 residues before the CDR3 finishes, and the germline J gene fills in the end. Per germline, CDR1 GTSNPN and CDR2 SVGIG (reference sequence). V lost 0 bases to trimming and J lost 1 base; unmatched junction nucleotides: 3. The CDR3 runs to 14 residues.

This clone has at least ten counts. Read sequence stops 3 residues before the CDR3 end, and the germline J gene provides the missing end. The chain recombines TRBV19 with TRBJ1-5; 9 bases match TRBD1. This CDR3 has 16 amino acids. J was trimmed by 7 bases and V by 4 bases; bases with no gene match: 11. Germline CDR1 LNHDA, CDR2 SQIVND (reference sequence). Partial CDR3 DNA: TGTGCCAGTAGTAAAGACAGGGGGGCTTTGGGGCAGCCC. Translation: CASSKDRGALGQP. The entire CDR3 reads CASSKDRGALGQPQHF.

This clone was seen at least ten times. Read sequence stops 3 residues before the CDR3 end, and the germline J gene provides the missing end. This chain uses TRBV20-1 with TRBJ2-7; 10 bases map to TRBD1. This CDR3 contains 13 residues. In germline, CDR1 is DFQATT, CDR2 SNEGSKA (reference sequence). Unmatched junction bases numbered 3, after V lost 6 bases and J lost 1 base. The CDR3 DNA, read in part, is TGCAGTGCCGGACAGGGGGAATCCTACGAG. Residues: CSAGQGESYE. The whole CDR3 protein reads CSAGQGESYEQYF.

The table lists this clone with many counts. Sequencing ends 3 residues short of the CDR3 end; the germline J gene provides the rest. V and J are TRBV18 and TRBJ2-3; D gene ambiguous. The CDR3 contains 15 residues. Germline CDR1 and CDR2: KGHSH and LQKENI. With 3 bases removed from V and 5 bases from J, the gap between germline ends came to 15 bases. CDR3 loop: CASSPLTGPGDTQYF. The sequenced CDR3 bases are TGTGCCAGCTCACCGCTGACGGGTCCGGGAGATACG.

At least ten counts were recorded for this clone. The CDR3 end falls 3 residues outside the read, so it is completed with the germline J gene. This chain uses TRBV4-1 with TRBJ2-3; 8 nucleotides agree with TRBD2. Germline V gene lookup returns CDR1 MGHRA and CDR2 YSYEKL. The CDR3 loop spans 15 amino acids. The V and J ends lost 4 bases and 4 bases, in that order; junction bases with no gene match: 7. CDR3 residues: CASSLSGRGADTQYF. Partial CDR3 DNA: TGCGCCAGCAGCCTAAGCGGGAGAGGGGCAGATACG.

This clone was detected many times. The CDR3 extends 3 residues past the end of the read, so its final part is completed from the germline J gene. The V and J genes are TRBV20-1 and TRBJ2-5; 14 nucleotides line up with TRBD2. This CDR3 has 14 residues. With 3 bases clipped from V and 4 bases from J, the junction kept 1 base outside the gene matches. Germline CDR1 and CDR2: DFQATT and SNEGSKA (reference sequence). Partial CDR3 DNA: TGCAGTGCTAGGACTAGCGGGAGGGGAGAGACC. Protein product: CSARTSGRGET. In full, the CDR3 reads CSARTSGRGETQYF.

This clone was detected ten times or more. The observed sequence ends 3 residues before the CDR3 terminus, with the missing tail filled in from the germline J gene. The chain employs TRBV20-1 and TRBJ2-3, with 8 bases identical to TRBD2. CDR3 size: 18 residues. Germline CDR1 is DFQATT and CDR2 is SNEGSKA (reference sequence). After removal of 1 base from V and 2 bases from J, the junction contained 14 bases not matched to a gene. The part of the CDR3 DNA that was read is TGCAGTGCTAGAGGGGCCGGGACTAGAGGTGTCCTCACAGATACG. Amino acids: CSARGAGTRGVLTDT. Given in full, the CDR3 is CSARGAGTRGVLTDTQYF.

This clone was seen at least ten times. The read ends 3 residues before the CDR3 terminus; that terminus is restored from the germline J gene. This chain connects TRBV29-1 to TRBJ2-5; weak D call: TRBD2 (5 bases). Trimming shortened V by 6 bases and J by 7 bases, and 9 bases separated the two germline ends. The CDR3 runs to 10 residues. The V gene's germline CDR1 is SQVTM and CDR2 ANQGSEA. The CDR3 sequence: CSVGGGTQYF. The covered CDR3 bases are TGCAGCGTCGGAGGCGGGACC.

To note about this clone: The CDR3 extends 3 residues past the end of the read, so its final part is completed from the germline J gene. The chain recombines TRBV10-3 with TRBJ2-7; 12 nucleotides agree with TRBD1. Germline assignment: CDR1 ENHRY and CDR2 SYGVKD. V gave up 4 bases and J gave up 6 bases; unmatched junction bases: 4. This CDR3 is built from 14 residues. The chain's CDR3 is CAISAGTGGVEQYF. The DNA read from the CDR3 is TGTGCCATCAGTGCCGGGACAGGGGGCGTCGAG.

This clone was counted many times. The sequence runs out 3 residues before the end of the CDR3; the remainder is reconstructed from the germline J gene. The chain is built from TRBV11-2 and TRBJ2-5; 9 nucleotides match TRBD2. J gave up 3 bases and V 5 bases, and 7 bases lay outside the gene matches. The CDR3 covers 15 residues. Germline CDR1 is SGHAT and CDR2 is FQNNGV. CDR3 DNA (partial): TGTGCCAGCAGCGCCTGGACTAGCGTGAAAGAGACC. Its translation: CASSAWTSVKET. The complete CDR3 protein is CASSAWTSVKETQYF.

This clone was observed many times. Here the CDR3 reads CSASNRGRDEKLFF. Incomplete CDR3 DNA: TGCAGTGCTAGCAACAGGGGACGCGATGAAAAA. This chain connects TRBV20-1 to TRBJ1-4; 7 bases agree with TRBD1. Read sequence stops 3 residues before the CDR3 end, and the germline J gene provides the missing end. V lost 3 bases and J lost 6; bases outside the gene matches: 7. The CDR3 is 14 residues long. Germline CDR1 and CDR2: DFQATT and SNEGSKA (reference sequence).

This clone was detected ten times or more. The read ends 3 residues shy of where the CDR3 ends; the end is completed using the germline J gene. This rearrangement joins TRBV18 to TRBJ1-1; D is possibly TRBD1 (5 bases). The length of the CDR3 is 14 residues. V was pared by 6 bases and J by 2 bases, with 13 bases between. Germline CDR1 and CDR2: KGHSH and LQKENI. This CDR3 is CASSRIDSNTEAFF. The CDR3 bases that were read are TGTGCCAGCTCGCGAATAGACAGCAACACTGAA.

CDR3: CASSMKRSGNTIYF. The sequenced part of the CDR3 DNA is TGTGCCAGTAGTATGAAGCGCTCTGGAAACACC. The J gene is TRBJ1-3, the V gene TRBV19, with no clear D. The DNA ends 3 residues before the CDR3 does, and the rest of the CDR3 is filled in from the germline J gene. V dropped 3 bases and J dropped 0 bases, with 6 bases sitting between them. CDR3 length: 14 amino acids. The V gene's germline CDR1 is LNHDA and CDR2 SQIVND (reference sequence). Full variable domain (remainder filled in from reference TRBV19 and TRBJ1-3): DGGITQSPKYLFRKEGQNVTLSCEQNLNHDAMYWYRQDPGQGLRLIYYSQIVNDFQKGDIAEGYSVSREKKESFPLTVTSAQKNPTAFYLCASSMKRSGNTIYFGEGSWLTVV.